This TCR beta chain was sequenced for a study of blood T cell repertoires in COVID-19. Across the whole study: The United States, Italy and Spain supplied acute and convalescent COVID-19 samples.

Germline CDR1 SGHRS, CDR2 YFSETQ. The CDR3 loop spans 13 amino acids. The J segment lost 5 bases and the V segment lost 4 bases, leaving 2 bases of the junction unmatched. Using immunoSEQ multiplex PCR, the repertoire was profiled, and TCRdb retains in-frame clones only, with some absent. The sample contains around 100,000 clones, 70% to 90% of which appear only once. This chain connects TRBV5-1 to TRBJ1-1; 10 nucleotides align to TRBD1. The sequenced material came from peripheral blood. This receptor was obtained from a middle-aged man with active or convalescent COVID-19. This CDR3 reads CASSTDRGTEAFF. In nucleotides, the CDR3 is TGCGCCAGCAGCACGGACAGGGGGACTGAAGCTTTCTTT.